This T cell receptor (beta chain) was recorded in a study of blood T cell repertoires in COVID-19. Original analysis: Nucleated cell number was recorded as an estimate derived from reference gene primer amplification. The protocol was immunoSEQ multiplex PCR, while the TCRdb copy is restricted to in-frame clones and leaves out a portion. V, J and clone size are taken as reported in that table, and D and trimming were inferred from the DNA itself. The sample has more than 100,000 clones, 87% seen once. This TCR came from a woman aged 70 to 79 with acute or convalescent COVID-19. The source material was peripheral blood.

The CDR3, as DNA: TGTGCCAGCACGATATCGGCTAGCGGGGGGGCAGATACGCAGTATTTT. It codes for CASTISASGGADTQYF. The gene calls are TRBV2 and TRBJ2-3; 12 bases fit TRBD2. The germline V gene has CDR1 SNHLY and CDR2 FYNNEI. Unmatched junction bases numbered 9, after V lost 7 bases and J lost 4 bases. The CDR3 sequence is 16 residues long.